A single sample gave rise to the 21 T cell receptor beta chains below, sequenced in a study of CD8+CD57+ T cells in acquired aplastic anemia (dated by TCRdb to between 2018 and 2020). TCRdb lists the instrument as Illumina HiSeq 2000. TCR beta VDJ combination and CDR3 sequence profiling used genomic DNA as the template. The raw public data were reprocessed by TCRdb itself: fastp quality trimming at Q25, MiXCR clonotype calling, in-frame beta chains only. Every distinct CDR3 protein forms one entry, paired with its most common genes and DNA. The sample table records around 400,000 distinct CDR3 sequences; just under 70% of these occur just once. The ten top clones hold approximately 4% of the sample. Material for sequencing was sorted CD4+, CD8+, or CD8+CD57+ T cells (not recorded which) from PBMCs. These receptors were taken from a human donor in good health, serving as a control.

A note on this clonotype: A read error may account for a junction end that differs from germline. The rearrangement joins TRBV20-1 to TRBJ2-7; a possible D gene is TRBD2 (5 bases). Looked up from germline, CDR1 is DFQATT and CDR2 is SNEGSKA (reference sequence). The CDR3 runs to 12 residues. The CDR3 DNA sequence: TGCAGTGCCAGAGAGGGCCTCTACGAGCAGTACTTC. Its protein product is CSAREGLYEQYF.

This sequence joins TRBV9 and TRBJ2-3; D unresolved. The CDR3 length is 19 residues. Germline lookup yields CDR1 SGDLS and CDR2 YYNGEE. Trimming cost V 0 bases and J 1 base, with 21 bases left between them. CDR3 coding DNA: TGTGCCAGCAGCGTAGGAGCCGTGGGGATCGATTCTCGCACAGATACGCAGTATTTT. It yields the protein CASSVGAVGIDSRTDTQYF.

Comment on this clonotype: Sequence at one end of the junction differs from germline and may be a read error. The gene calls are TRBV12-5 and TRBJ2-5; TRBD1 or TRBD2 may be the D gene (5 bases each). Germline CDR1 and CDR2: LGHNT and FRNRAP. The CDR3 runs 16 residues. In DNA, the CDR3 is TGTGCCAGTGGTTTAAGCGTGGTGGGGGTCGGAGAGACCCAGTACTTC. Encoded protein: CASGLSVVGVGETQYF. Filled out from reference TRBV12-5 and TRBJ2-5, the complete variable domain reads DARVTQTPRHKVTEMGQEVTMRCQPILGHNTVFWYRQTMMQGLELLAYFRNRAPLDDSGMPKDRFSAEMPDATLATLKIQPSEPRDSAVYFCASGLSVVGVGETQYFGPGTRLLVL.

The chain employs TRBV7-9 and TRBJ2-7; 10 bases match TRBD1. The V gene's germline CDR1 is SEHNR and CDR2 FQNEAQ (reference sequence). V shed 7 bases and J 2 bases; nucleotides not matched to a gene: 5. This CDR3 contains 14 residues. CDR3 sequence: CASNKGQGPYEQYF. The CDR3 DNA is TGTGCCAGCAATAAGGGACAGGGGCCCTACGAGCAGTACTTC.

The chain links TRBV29-1 to TRBJ2-7; unclear D gene. Germline lookup yields CDR1 SQVTM and CDR2 ANQGSEA. Trimming removed 0 bases from V and 2 bases from J, with 5 bases in between. CDR3 length: 12 amino acids. The CDR3, as DNA: TGCAGCGTTGAAGACGGCACCTACGAGCAGTACTTC. This translates into CSVEDGTYEQYF.

This clonotype was observed at least ten times. This chain joins TRBV10-3 and TRBJ2-7; D is possibly TRBD2 (6 bases). The germline gives CDR1 ENHRY, CDR2 SYGVKD. The V end lost 2 bases, the J end lost 0 bases, and 8 bases lay between the germline ends. The CDR3 runs 14 residues. The CDR3 region is CAISEIADSYEQYF. CDR3 in DNA: TGTGCCATCAGTGAGATAGCGGACTCCTACGAGCAGTACTTC.

The table lists this clonotype with many counts. This CDR3 is CASSPPGLGETQYF. DNA of the CDR3: TGTGCCAGCAGTCCTCCGGGACTAGGGGAGACCCAGTACTTC. This sequence joins TRBV25-1 and TRBJ2-5; 8 nucleotides align to TRBD2. Germline V gene data show CDR1 as MGHDK and CDR2 as SYGVNS. V lost 5 bases, J lost 5 bases, and 7 bases stayed unmatched. The CDR3 loop spans 14 amino acids.

The sample holds many counts of this clonotype. V usage is TRBV7-6 and J usage is TRBJ1-4; 7 bases fit TRBD1. The CDR3 runs to 16 residues. Germline CDR1 and CDR2: SGHVS and FNYEAQ. Trimming cost V 5 bases and J 3 bases; bases outside gene matches: 9. For the CDR3, the DNA is TGTGCCAGCAGCCCATACCCGGGACAGTCTAATGAAAAACTGTTTTTT. Its translation is CASSPYPGQSNEKLFF.

CDR3 bases: TGTGCCAGTAGTATAGAGGGGGGCCTTAACGCTGAAGCTTTCTTT. Residues: CASSIEGGLNAEAFF. The rearrangement joins TRBV7-3 to TRBJ1-1; tentative D call: TRBD1 (6 bases). Germline V gene data show CDR1 as SGHTA and CDR2 as FQGTGA. With 9 bases removed from V and 6 bases from J, the gap between germline ends came to 23 bases. The CDR3 extends over 15 amino acids.

On this clonotype: One end of the junction does not line up with germline, which may come from a read error. The chain carries TRBV10-3 and TRBJ1-5; 9 bases align to TRBD1. Germline CDR1 reads ENHRY; CDR2 reads SYGVKD. The length of the CDR3 is 15 residues. CDR3 sequence reads: CASSPQQGAGQTEHF. DNA of the CDR3: TGTGCCAGCAGTCCCCAACAGGGGGCGGGGCAGACCGAGCATTTT.

The V and J genes are TRBV10-3 and TRBJ1-6; D uncertain. Per the germline V gene, CDR1 is ENHRY and CDR2 is SYGVKD. The V and J ends lost 0 bases and 18 bases respectively, with 21 bases between them. The CDR3 runs 15 residues. The CDR3 nucleotides are TGTGCCATCAGTGAGTCAGGCGGGGAGAATTCTCCGCACCACTTT. This sequence encodes CAISESGGENSPHHF.

CDR3 sequence (DNA): TGCAGTGCCACCGGGCCCGGCGAGACCCAGTACTTC. Translating it yields CSATGPGETQYF. The chain is built from TRBV20-1 and TRBJ2-5; D is undetermined. The CDR3 sequence is 12 residues long. Trimming stripped 6 bases from V and 5 bases from J, with 13 bases between. Per the germline V gene, CDR1 is DFQATT and CDR2 is SNEGSKA (reference sequence).

Comment on this clonotype: A much more abundant neighbour one base away suggests this may be a read error. A read error is likely, as this CDR3 ends without the conserved phenylalanine or tryptophan. This sequence joins TRBV2 and TRBJ2-5, with a tentative D call TRBD1 (6 bases). Between the trimmed V and J ends, which lost 5 bases and 1 base, there was a span of 8 bases. The germline V gene has CDR1 SNHLY and CDR2 FYNNEI. This CDR3 is 13 amino acids long. CDR3 in DNA: TGTGCCAGCAGTTGGACAGCCCAAGAGACCCAGTACTCC. This codes for CASSWTAQETQYS.

This clonotype appeared once. The CDR3 ends on some other residue instead of the conserved phenylalanine or tryptophan, so this is likely a read error. No DNA is shown, since the ends of the CDR3 on it are uncertain; the CDR3 is the one TCRdb lists. The chain couples TRBV9 to TRBJ2-3. Termini included, the CDR3 measures 13 amino acids. Germline CDR1 reads SGDLS; CDR2 reads YYNGEE. CDR3 residues: CASSLVGTDTPYI.

This clonotype has more than one count but fewer than ten. The chain combines TRBV15 with TRBJ1-5; tentatively, D is TRBD1 (5 bases). V lost 0 bases and J lost 10, with 19 bases in between. This CDR3 contains 16 residues. Germline V gene data show CDR1 as LNHNV and CDR2 as YYDKDF (reference sequence). CDR3 protein: CATSRDPGGRLIPQHF. CDR3 DNA: TGTGCCACCAGCAGAGATCCGGGGGGACGACTTATACCCCAGCATTTT.

This clonotype occurred many times. The rearrangement uses TRBV30 and TRBJ1-2; the D gene is possibly TRBD1 (6 bases). Germline assignment: CDR1 GTSNPN and CDR2 SVGIG (reference sequence). CDR3 length equals 13 residues. V was pared by 3 bases and J by 4 bases, with 12 bases between. CDR3 region: CAWSPGGFYGYTF. In DNA, the CDR3 is TGTGCCTGGAGCCCGGGGGGCTTCTATGGCTACACCTTC.

This clonotype turned up a few times. The rearrangement links TRBV19 to TRBJ1-5; the D gene is possibly TRBD1 (6 bases). V gave up 6 bases and J gave up 2 bases, with 14 bases separating them. Per the germline V gene, CDR1 is LNHDA and CDR2 is SQIVND (reference sequence). The length of the CDR3 is 15 residues. The CDR3 protein is CASRLRGNGNQPQHF. The CDR3 coding sequence is TGTGCCAGTAGACTTAGGGGGAATGGCAATCAGCCCCAGCATTTT.

With regard to this clonotype: One junction end disagrees with the germline gene, perhaps due to a read error. The V gene is TRBV7-2, the J gene TRBJ1-6, with unresolved D. This CDR3 contains 13 residues. CDR1 and CDR2 from the germline V gene are SGHTA and FQGNSA. The chain's CDR3 is CASSATMGSPFHF. Written as DNA, the CDR3 is TGCGCCAGCAGCGCCACAATGGGATCACCCTTCCACTTT.

This clonotype was observed many times. The chain recombines TRBV20-1 with TRBJ1-2; D unresolved. The V gene lost 5 bases and the J gene lost 8 bases, with 12 bases spanning the gap. CDR1 is DFQATT and CDR2 is SNEGSKA in the germline V gene (reference sequence). The CDR3 runs 11 residues. The CDR3 nucleotides read TGCAGTGCTGTGGCAAATGAGGGCTACACCTTC. It specifies CSAVANEGYTF.

The chain recombines TRBV7-2 with TRBJ2-5, with D perhaps matching TRBD2 (6 bases). This CDR3 has 18 amino acids. V lost 3 bases to trimming and J lost 5 bases, with 25 bases between them. Per germline, CDR1 SGHTA and CDR2 FQGNSA. CDR3 sequence reads: CASSFAVAEEYTQETQYF. CDR3 in DNA: TGTGCCAGCAGCTTCGCAGTAGCGGAAGAATATACCCAGGAGACCCAGTACTTC.

This clonotype occurred many times. The chain joins TRBV3-1 to TRBJ2-3; 9 positions agree with TRBD1. CDR1 and CDR2 from the germline V gene are LGHDT and YNNKEL (reference sequence). This CDR3 spans 15 amino acids. The J segment lost 4 bases and the V segment lost 2 bases, leaving 4 bases of the junction unmatched. CDR3 sequence (DNA): TGTGCCAGCAGCCAAAGGGACAGGGTACCAGATACGCAGTATTTT. It encodes CASSQRDRVPDTQYF.